The present entry profiles one TCR beta chain with its context. Its antigen remains unidentified. Since a much larger clone is just one base distant, this may be a read error. The CDR3 holds 15 amino acids from the cysteine to the phenylalanine. CDR3 DNA is the only sequence kept; it has 45 bases, read in frame from the first base. The V end gives up 6 bases and the J end 10 bases, leaving 13 bases in the junction not matched to a gene. The sample is drawn from a study of T cell repertoires in aging, cancer and after chemotherapy (dated by TCRdb to about 2019). Turning to the overall study: The donors fell into six age groups ranging from 30 or younger to 70 or older, and each group had at least three individuals. Several million TCR reads were contained in the full dataset. The study profiled peripheral blood TCR beta repertoires from healthy donors and cancer patients to examine immunoaging and T cell reconstitution after chemotherapy. A cohort of about 220 cancer patients (about 94 with hematological and around 130 with solid cancers) was assembled, and 95 healthy donors were included as a reference group. In the solid tumor group, paired pre- and post-chemotherapy samples were obtained from brain tumor (glioblastoma) patients receiving temozolomide-based therapy. Findings and caveats that apply to the study as a whole: The authors noted that the repertoire data do not allow conclusions about immunological memory after chemotherapy. Significantly lower blood TCR diversity and higher clonality were observed in untreated patients with hematological or solid cancers than in age-matched healthy donors. An increase in median generation probability over the chemotherapy interval was observed in both cancer cohorts, suggesting that the repertoire was reconstituted through rebound thymic output. In healthy donors, the decline in TCR diversity with age was mainly explained by loss of richness, whereas in cancer patients loss of evenness was also found to contribute.

Genomic DNA extracted from peripheral blood, rather than sorted cells or RNA, was used as the source for amplification of TCR beta rearrangements. Using a mixed TRB-A/B primer pool, multiplex touch-down PCR amplified rearranged TRB sequences covering the V, D and J segments. Two consecutive PCR reactions with Phusion HS II polymerase added Illumina adapters and sample indices to the amplicons. Amplicons were gel-purified using the NucleoSpin Gel and PCR Clean-up kit and were subsequently checked with Qubit and an Agilent 2100 Bioanalyzer. Libraries were sequenced on an Illumina MiSeq using 600-cycle, single-indexed, paired-end runs. In the paper's pipeline: MiXCR versions 2.12 and 3.0.5 were used to process the TRB sequences. Each unique CDR3 nucleotide sequence counted as one clone, and only productive sequences with at least two reads were retained. Shannon diversity, evenness, clonality (one minus evenness), and alpha-parameterized diversity profiles from alpha 0 to 5 were included as repertoire metrics. The IGoR algorithm was used to compute generation probabilities of clones in paired pre- and post-chemotherapy samples. The public reads were run again by TCRdb, first through fastp at Q25 and then through MiXCR, and only productive beta chains were kept. CDR3 protein sequences are deduplicated, and each keeps its most common genes and DNA. What appears here as the V and J calls and clone size reflects TCRdb's work, not the paper's. This sample holds about 990 distinct CDR3 sequences; roughly 23% were observed only once. The biggest ten clones account for around 17% of the sample.

The receptor was derived from a human donor with a solid tumor. The rearranged chain carries TRBV12-3 or TRBV12-4 and TRBJ2-1, and 9 bases in between align with TRBD1. Input material: blood. The CDR3 amino acid sequence is: CASSMGQGFSYEQFF. The nucleotide sequence is TGTGCCAGCAGCATGGGACAGGGATTCTCCTACGAGCAGTTCTTC.